These 17 T cell receptor beta chains share one sample of origin, sequenced in a study of T-cell reconstitution after alpha-beta-depleted transplantation in children. Library preparation (for TCRbeta) was performed with unique molecular identifiers. TCRdb re-called the PCR reads through MiXCR, storing one row per CDR3 protein. The sample records a few hundred thousand distinct CDR3 sequences, 15% to 20% being singletons. Sequenced material: PBMCs, mostly from graft donor cells, taken 360 days after TCRalphabeta/CD19-depleted stem cell transplant. These receptors were collected from a boy younger than two who had a stem cell transplant for Wiskott-Aldrich syndrome, so the T cells may come from the graft donor.

This clonotype was found a few times. The chain is built from TRBV28 and TRBJ1-1, with D possibly being TRBD1 (6 bases). CDR1 is MDHEN, CDR2 SYDVKM, per germline. The CDR3 extends over 13 amino acids. V shed 3 bases and J shed 6 bases, with 11 bases lying between them. DNA for the CDR3: TGTGCCAGCAGTTTGGTTAGGGGGTCTGAAGCTTTCTTT. Amino acid sequence: CASSLVRGSEAFF.

The V call is TRBV12-3 or TRBV12-4, the J call TRBJ2-7, with 14 positions matching TRBD2. This CDR3 contains 18 residues. J lost 2 bases, V lost 7 bases, and 13 bases had no gene match. The CDR3 sequence is CASNPGTSGGLGPYEQYF. DNA for the CDR3: TGTGCCAGCAACCCCGGGACTAGCGGGGGTTTAGGTCCCTACGAGCAGTACTTC.

This clonotype has a handful of counts. The chain has TRBV20-1 and TRBJ2-7; possible D gene TRBD2, 6 bases. Germline loops: CDR1 DFQATT, CDR2 SNEGSKA (reference sequence). CDR3 length: 14 amino acids. Trimming stripped 3 bases from V and 3 bases from J, with 15 bases between. This chain's CDR3 is CSASSTSKVYEQYF. The CDR3 DNA sequence: TGCAGTGCTAGTTCGACTAGTAAAGTCTACGAGCAGTACTTC.

The chain employs TRBV6-2 or TRBV6-3 and TRBJ2-7; D gene unclear. Looked up from germline, CDR1 is MNHEY and CDR2 is SVGEGT. The V gene lost 2 bases and the J gene lost 3 bases, with 14 bases spanning the gap. CDR3 length equals 15 residues. The CDR3 region is CASSYSITGRYEQYF. The CDR3 DNA is TGTGCCAGCAGTTACAGTATCACTGGACGCTACGAGCAGTACTTC.

This clonotype was counted only a few times. CDR3 region: CASSRLAAHYNEQFF. Here the CDR3 DNA reads TGTGCCAGCAGTCGTCTAGCGGCCCACTACAATGAGCAGTTCTTC. The rearrangement links TRBV12-3 or TRBV12-4 to TRBJ2-1; 7 bases agree with TRBD2. This CDR3 contains 15 residues. Trimming removed 5 bases from V and 3 bases from J; junction bases left unmatched: 7.

This sequence joins TRBV3-1 and TRBJ1-2; 8 nucleotides align to TRBD1. V was pared by 0 bases and J by 4 bases, with 1 base of the junction left unmatched. Germline V gene sequence: CDR1 LGHDT, CDR2 YNNKEL (reference sequence). The CDR3 loop spans 14 amino acids. CDR3 residues: CASSQETGGYGYTF. CDR3 nucleotide sequence: TGTGCCAGCAGCCAAGAAACAGGGGGCTATGGCTACACCTTC.

V is TRBV5-1 and J is TRBJ2-1; 8 bases match TRBD1. The CDR3 runs to 15 residues. The V segment lost 1 base and the J segment 5 bases; nucleotides outside the gene matches: 5. CDR1 SGHRS and CDR2 YFSETQ come from the germline V gene. For the CDR3, the DNA is TGCGCCAGCAGCTTGTACCAGGGGGCTAACAATGAGCAGTTCTTC. This codes for CASSLYQGANNEQFF. The full variable domain, with the rest looked up from reference TRBV5-1 and TRBJ2-1, is KAGVTQTPRYLIKTRGQQVTLSCSPISGHRSVSWYQQTPGQGLQFLFEYFSETQRNKGNFPGRFSGRQFSNSRSEMNVSTLELGDSALYLCASSLYQGANNEQFFGPGTRLTVL.

This clonotype was observed a few times. The rearrangement joins TRBV15 to TRBJ2-5; D assignment may be TRBD1 or TRBD2 (6 bases each). CDR3 length: 16 amino acids. With 1 base removed from V and 8 bases from J, the gap between germline ends came to 20 bases. Per the germline V gene, CDR1 is LNHNV and CDR2 is YYDKDF (reference sequence). The CDR3 loop is CATSRVTSRGRRTQYF. The CDR3 bases are TGTGCCACCAGCAGAGTAACTAGCAGGGGACGGAGAACCCAGTACTTC. The entire variable domain, with the rest obtained from reference TRBV15 and TRBJ2-5, is as follows: DAMVIQNPRYQVTQFGKPVTLSCSQTLNHNVMYWYQQKSSQAPKLLFHYYDKDFNNEADTPDNFQSRRPNTSFCFLDIRSPGLGDTAMYLCATSRVTSRGRRTQYFGPGTRLLVL.

V gene TRBV12-3 or TRBV12-4 combines with J gene TRBJ1-5, with D unclear. The CDR3 runs 12 residues. Trimming removed 5 bases from V and 9 bases from J, with 11 bases in between. CDR3 residues: CASSLSPLPQHF. The CDR3 DNA is TGTGCCAGCAGTCTGTCCCCCTTGCCCCAGCATTTT.

This clonotype was seen a handful of times. This sequence joins TRBV24-1 and TRBJ1-1; D remains unclear. Trimming removed 0 bases at V and 8 bases at J, with 9 bases between. CDR3 length: 13 residues. CDR1 and CDR2 from the germline V gene are KGHDR and SFDVKD. CDR3 bases: TGTGCCACCAGTGATTTGACCCCCGGGGAAGCTTTCTTT. It specifies CATSDLTPGEAFF.

This clonotype was found a few times. The chain is built from TRBV12-3 or TRBV12-4 and TRBJ2-7; possibly TRBD2 for D (6 bases). The CDR3 has 13 amino acids. Trimming removed 8 bases at V and 6 bases at J, with 17 bases between. The CDR3 loop is CASSTSGTREQYF. The DNA for the CDR3 is TGTGCCAGCTCCACAAGTGGGACTCGCGAGCAGTACTTC.

This clonotype was found a few times. V is TRBV10-3 and J is TRBJ2-7; 12 bases match TRBD2. The CDR3 is 17 amino acids. CDR1 and CDR2 from the germline V gene are ENHRY and SYGVKD. J was trimmed by 0 bases and V by 3 bases; bases with no gene match: 6. CDR3 DNA sequence: TGTGCCATCAGTGACCTTGGACTAGCGGGGTTCTCCTACGAGCAGTACTTC. It yields the protein CAISDLGLAGFSYEQYF.

This clonotype has just one count. This sequence joins TRBV12-3 or TRBV12-4 and TRBJ2-6; 9 bases map to TRBD1. The CDR3 spans 19 residues. Unmatched junction bases numbered 12, after V lost 6 bases and J lost 0 bases. The CDR3 DNA is TGTGCCAGCAGGCTCTGGGGACAGGGCCCCTTCTCTGGGGCCAACGTCCTGACTTTC. Amino acids: CASRLWGQGPFSGANVLTF.

This clonotype was seen many times. This chain's CDR3 is CAWSKVHNEQFF. The CDR3 nucleotides are TGTGCCTGGAGTAAGGTACACAATGAGCAGTTCTTC. The rearrangement links TRBV30 to TRBJ2-1, with no clear D. V lost 2 bases to trimming and J lost 5 bases, with 7 bases between them. The germline V gene has CDR1 GTSNPN and CDR2 SVGIG (reference sequence). The CDR3 runs to 12 residues.

The chain has TRBV5-1 and TRBJ2-3; D perhaps matches TRBD1 (5 bases). Germline V gene data show CDR1 as SGHRS and CDR2 as YFSETQ. Trimming left V 9 bases short and J 2 bases short, with 19 bases between. The CDR3 contains 15 residues. The DNA of the CDR3 is TGCGCCACCCGTTCGGCCAGGACACTCACAGATACGCAGTATTTT. Translation gives CATRSARTLTDTQYF.

This clonotype was seen a handful of times. The chain uses TRBV7-2 and TRBJ1-1; TRBD1 matches at 7 bases. CDR3 length: 17 residues. From germline, CDR1 is SGHTA and CDR2 FQGNSA. The trim removed 0 bases at V and 0 bases at J, leaving 7 bases unmatched. The CDR3 region is CASSLAGGPYLNTEAFF. CDR3 DNA sequence: TGTGCCAGCAGCTTAGCAGGGGGCCCCTACTTGAACACTGAAGCTTTCTTT.

The chain joins TRBV7-9 to TRBJ1-2, with 8 nucleotides matching TRBD1. Germline V CDR1 and CDR2: SEHNR, FQNEAQ (reference sequence). V lost 0 bases to trimming and J lost 4 bases; unmatched junction nucleotides: 7. The CDR3 totals 16 residues. CDR3 region: CASSLATTGTGYGYTF. CDR3 in DNA: TGTGCCAGCAGCTTAGCGACGACAGGGACAGGCTATGGCTACACCTTC.